This T cell receptor (beta chain) is drawn from a study of radiation and T cells in renal cell carcinoma (dated by TCRdb to the early 2020s). Concerning the study at large: In total, roughly 52 samples, comprising 26 tumors and around 27 peripheral blood samples, were subjected to TCR beta sequencing. A total of about 3.8 million unique CDR3 nucleotide sequences, encoding 2,658,974 unique CDR3 amino acid sequences, were found across all 55 or so samples. The final blood draw was performed at 4 weeks after radiation, at the same time as nephrectomy.

The CDR3 measures 20 amino acids from cysteine to phenylalanine. Only CDR3 DNA remains: 60 bases, in frame from the first base. CDR1 and CDR2 were assigned from the germline V gene as SGDLS and YYNGEE. V is pared back by 0 bases and J by 0 bases, with 19 bases lying between the germline termini. TCR beta libraries were generated from genomic DNA with the immunoSEQ kit, following the manufacturer's recommendations. Library preparation used a first multiplex PCR with proprietary primers, then a second PCR adding unique barcodes, with bead cleanups after each round. Each sample batch included a kit-provided positive control reaction and a negative control reaction. The final libraries underwent checking on an Agilent 4200 TapeStation D1000 ScreenTape, volumetric pooling, and quantification by qPCR. Sequencing ran on an Illumina NextSeq500 with a MidOutput 150-cycle cartridge, using 156 Read1 and 15 Index1 cycles with kit custom primers. The pooled library was loaded at 0.8 to 1 pM with a 20% PhiX control spike-in. As for the original processing: Vendor-processed data were analyzed in R, with a clonotype defined as all T cells sharing the same CDR3 nucleotide sequence. For clone abundance analyses, frequencies were normalized to the 10,000 most abundant clones in each sample. Public T cell clones, which averaged fewer than five per sample, were excluded before analysis. An abundance difference of at least 32-fold between compartments was the criterion for calling clonotypes tumor-enriched or baseline blood-enriched. A beta-binomial differential abundance model was applied to find clonotypes that expanded or contracted between blood time points. Similarity between tumor and blood repertoires was quantified using the Baroni-Urbani and Buser coefficient, and groups were compared with two-tailed Wilcoxon tests in R. What TCRdb holds here is the immuneACCESS table cut down to in-frame rearrangements. Part of the clones is not present; checked against another copy, under half of the missing clones reflect an unresolved V gene, and the others are unexplained. V and J calls and clone size are copied from that table; D and trimming were computed from the DNA. The sample records about 83,000 clones, approximately 87% of which are singletons. Together, the top ten hold about 2.5% of the sample.

The sample's time point label, decoded: blood 4 weeks post-SBRT, at nephrectomy. The sample's treatment or condition label, in plain terms: 15 Gy SBRT to primary tumor, nephrectomy 4 weeks later. The samples were drawn from a clinical trial, where primary renal cell carcinomas were treated with 15 Gy of stereotactic body radiation therapy and then removed by nephrectomy 4 weeks afterward. To track tumor-enriched clonotypes, serial peripheral blood was sampled from radiation-treated patients at baseline and at 2 weeks and 4 weeks after SBRT. All patients had renal cell carcinoma with clear cell pathology. Genomic DNA for TCR sequencing was prepared using the QIAamp DNA Blood Mini Kit (Qiagen). Samples were included in the analyses only if all quality control checks were passed. In regard to this clone: What this receptor recognizes is not known. The sample holds no much larger clone one base away, and base qualities are not on file.

What the study reported, not specific to this receptor: With a single-armed trial design, the study had no way to address how radiation dose or scheduling affects the TCR repertoire. Dynamics of the blood repertoire were not tracked past 4 weeks after treatment. An increase in top tumor clonotypes in blood was observed from baseline to 2 weeks post-radiation, followed by contraction by 4 weeks, which was taken to suggest transient expansion of tumor-resident clones. No pretreatment tumor biopsies were available, so the baseline intratumoral presence of clonotypes could not be determined.

The sequence came from a woman aged 55 to 70 with renal cell carcinoma. Recombination joined TRBV9 with TRBJ2-6, with the D gene tentatively TRBD1 or TRBD2, based on 5 matching bases in each. The material was blood, obtained from a patient whose treatment included radiotherapy and nephrectomy. The encoded CDR3 is CASSVGPRGLDHSGANVLTF. The DNA sequence reads TGTGCCAGCAGCGTAGGCCCTCGGGGCCTGGACCACTCTGGGGCCAACGTCCTGACTTTC.